This T cell receptor (beta chain) was captured in a study of T cell repertoires in cytomegalovirus infection (dated by TCRdb to the late 2010s). The study in broad terms: Alongside well-studied HLA-B-restricted epitopes, the peptide stimulations were aimed at recently identified HLA-C-restricted CMV epitopes, whose presentation resists viral immunomodulation. Because public TCR beta signatures pointed to carriage of CMV infection together with the matching HLA type, the HLA type of each donor mattered for the analysis.

This specimen's treatment or condition label, per the study, means: in vitro stimulation with specific CMV peptide epitopes to enrich CMV-specific T cells. This clonotype was counted between two and nine times. Its specific antigen is unknown. No quality values exist for individual bases; no much larger clone is one base distant. Sequenced using an Illumina HiSeq 1500. TCRdb took the public reads, trimmed them with fastp at Q25, ran MiXCR for clone calling and kept in-frame beta chains. Rows are combined by CDR3 protein, so each entry shows the most common genes and DNA. A total of around 100,000 distinct CDR3 sequences appear in this sample, around 30% of them only once. 41% of the sample belongs to the ten largest clones. Here is what the overall study found, with its caveats: The ex vivo response was dominated by HLA-C-restricted CMV-specific TCR beta clonotypes, and the single most frequent clonotype in two of eight donors was supplied by these HLA-C-restricted clonotypes. Cumulative frequency of public TCR beta family members discriminated carriers of CMV infection plus the relevant HLA type in this cohort and an independent roughly 330-donor cohort.

V ends up 1 base short and J 0 bases short, with an unmatched junction base count of 5. From cysteine to phenylalanine, the CDR3 is 18 amino acids long. Solely the CDR3 DNA is kept, with 54 bases framed from the first base. The germline V gene sets CDR1 to SGHAT and CDR2 to FQNNGV. The chain employs TRBV11-2 and TRBJ2-2, with TRBD2 identical over 10 junction bases. Sequencing used CD8+ T cells from cultured PBMCs, obtained from culture after CMV antigen stimulation. The source is a human donor in good health (CMV status not recorded). Some clones in this sample may be carry-over from other donors' samples. Read as DNA, the sequence is TGTGCCAGCAGCTTAGCTCTAGCGGGGGAGGCGAACACCGGGGAGCTGTTTTTT. Translation gives CASSLALAGEANTGELFF.